A selection of T cell receptor beta chains follows, all from one sample in a study of T cells in Graves' hyperthyroidism and ophthalmopathy. In TCRdb, the multiplex PCR reads were re-called with MiXCR into one record per CDR3 protein. This table holds about 500,000 distinct CDR3 sequences, around 17% found once. The sample was blood. These TCRs come from a young woman with Graves' hyperthyroidism. CDR3s include the opening cysteine and the closing phenylalanine or tryptophan. D genes are given only for firm matches. Clone size is shown for a subset of rows, as once, few, many or a class of expanded clone.

many	TRBD2	TRBV2	TRBJ2-7	TGTGCCAGCAGTCTCGCTAGCGGCCTCTCCTACGAGCAGTACTTC	CASSLASGLSYEQYF
NA	NA	TRBV20-1	TRBJ1-5	TGCAGTGCTAGGGGGAGGGTCAATAGCAATCAGCCCCAGCATTTT	CSARGRVNSNQPQHF
many	TRBD2	TRBV7-9	TRBJ2-7	TGTGCCAGCAGCTTAAGAACTAGCGCATCCTACGAGCAGTACTTC	CASSLRTSASYEQYF
NA	NA	TRBV2	TRBJ2-7	TGTGCCAGCAGTGCAGGACAACGGGCCGCTTACGAGCAGTACTTC	CASSAGQRAAYEQYF
NA	NA	TRBV7-9	TRBJ2-7	TGTGCCAGCAGCCCGGGGGCTAGCGAAGGCTACGAGCAGTACTTC	CASSPGASEGYEQYF
NA	NA	TRBV12-3/TRBV12-4	TRBJ1-5	TGTGCCAGCAGTAGGCAGGGTGGTGGTTATAATCAGCCCCAGCATTTT	CASSRQGGGYNQPQHF
NA	NA	TRBV5-5	TRBJ2-1	TGTGCCAGCAGTCGACTGGGAGCCCTCTACAATGAGCAGTTCTTC	CASSRLGALYNEQFF
NA	TRBD2	TRBV25-1	TRBJ2-3	TGTGCCAGCAGTTCTCCACGACGGACTAGCGAATCTAGCACAGATACGCAGTATTTT	CASSSPRRTSESSTDTQYF
many	NA	TRBV6-1	TRBJ2-5	TGTGCCAGCCGACGGGGGGCCGGAGAGACCCAGTACTTC	CASRRGAGETQYF
NA	TRBD1	TRBV5-4	TRBJ1-1	TGTGCCAGCAGCTGGAGGGACAGCAACACTGAAGCTTTCTTT	CASSWRDSNTEAFF
many	NA	TRBV7-9	TRBJ2-1	TGTGCCAGCAGCTTAGAGGCGGGACTCTACAATGAGCAGTTCTTC	CASSLEAGLYNEQFF
many	NA	TRBV2	TRBJ2-1	TGTGCCAGCAGAAGGAACAATGAGCAGTTCTTC	CASRRNNEQFF
many	TRBD1	TRBV7-9	TRBJ1-5	TGTGCCAGCAGCTCCGGACAGGCCCGGGATCAGCCCCAGCATTTT	CASSSGQARDQPQHF
once	TRBD1	TRBV20-1	TRBJ1-5	TGCAGTACTACAGGGGGATTGATCGGCAGCAATCAGCCCCAGCATTTT	CSTTGGLIGSNQPQHF
many	TRBD2	TRBV25-1	TRBJ2-1	TGTGCCAGCAGTGAAGCGGGAGTAAGGGCCCATGAGCAGTTCTTC	CASSEAGVRAHEQFF
few	TRBD2	TRBV7-2	TRBJ2-5	TGTGCCAGCAGCTCCTCCGGGACTAGCGCGATGGTAACCCAGTACTTC	CASSSSGTSAMVTQYF
few	TRBD2	TRBV24-1	TRBJ2-1	TGTGCCACCAGTGCCACTAGCGGGGATAGCTCCTACAATGAGCAGTTCTTC	CATSATSGDSSYNEQFF
many	NA	TRBV2	TRBJ1-6	TGTGCCAGCAGTGATGGGATCAATTCACCCCTCCACTTT	CASSDGINSPLHF
many	TRBD1	TRBV28	TRBJ2-3	TGTGCCAGCAGTCAAACTACAGGGGGTGGGACAGATACGCAGTATTTT	CASSQTTGGGTDTQYF
many	TRBD1	TRBV10-1	TRBJ1-1	TGCGCCAGCAGCGGGGGACAGTCGGGGACTGAAGCTTTCTTT	CASSGGQSGTEAFF
NA	NA	TRBV10-1	TRBJ2-5	TGCGCCAGCAGTGTTGTAGGGCGAGAGACCCAGTACTTC	CASSVVGRETQYF
NA	NA	TRBV18	TRBJ2-5	TGTGCCAGCTCACCGTATAACATGGAGACCCAGTACTTC	CASSPYNMETQYF
few	NA	TRBV4-1	TRBJ2-2	TGCGCCAGCAGCCAAGTCAGGGCTACCGGGGAGCTGTTTTTT	CASSQVRATGELFF
many	TRBD1	TRBV7-2	TRBJ1-5	TGTGCCAGCAGCACGGGACAGGGTGGCAATCAGCCCCAGCATTTT	CASSTGQGGNQPQHF
many	TRBD1	TRBV7-3	TRBJ2-3	TGTGCCAGCAGCTCAACCGGGACAGATATAGATACGCAGTATTTT	CASSSTGTDIDTQYF
many	NA	TRBV30	TRBJ1-1	TGTGCCTGGCAAACACCTAAAGCTTTCTTT	CAWQTPKAFF
NA	NA	TRBV3-1	TRBJ1-1	TGTGCCAGCAGCCAAGTACTAGGTGGGACTGAAGCTTTCTTT	CASSQVLGGTEAFF
NA	TRBD1	TRBV7-9	TRBJ2-1	TGTGCCAGCAGTCCCGGGACAGGGGGTAAAAATGAGCAGTTCTTC	CASSPGTGGKNEQFF
NA	NA	TRBV27	TRBJ2-1	TGTGCCAGCAGTTTAAAGGGCGGCAATGAGCAGTTCTTC	CASSLKGGNEQFF
NA	TRBD2	TRBV12-3/TRBV12-4	TRBJ2-1	TGTGCCAGCGTGGGAGGGCTTAATGAGCAGTTCTTC	CASVGGLNEQFF
many	TRBD2	TRBV28	TRBJ2-1	TGTGCCAGCACCAGACTAGCGGGAGAGAGTAATGAGCAGTTCTTC	CASTRLAGESNEQFF
few	NA	TRBV19	TRBJ1-1	TGTGCCAGTAGTATAAGGTATCGGGCGATGAACACTGAAGCTTTCTTT	CASSIRYRAMNTEAFF
NA	TRBD2	TRBV18	TRBJ2-7	TGTGCCAGCTCAGCCCGGGGGAGGGTCGGCGACGAGCAGTACTTC	CASSARGRVGDEQYF
many	NA	TRBV7-2	TRBJ1-1	TGTGCCAGCAGCTTAGGGTCGCCTGAAGCTTTCTTT	CASSLGSPEAFF
NA	TRBD2	TRBV12-3/TRBV12-4	TRBJ2-2	TGTGCCAGCAGCCTTTTTGGGGTAGCGGGCACCGGGGAGCTGTTTTTT	CASSLFGVAGTGELFF
NA	NA	TRBV6-2/TRBV6-3	TRBJ1-2	TGTGCCAGCCCGGTGGGGGATAACTATGGCTACACCTTC	CASPVGDNYGYTF
NA	TRBD1	TRBV24-1	TRBJ2-1	TGTGCCACCAGTGACAACGGGACAGGGGGCTACAATGAGCAGTTCTTC	CATSDNGTGGYNEQFF
few	TRBD2	TRBV6-2/TRBV6-3	TRBJ2-1	TGTGCCAGCAGTCCTCGGACTAGCGACAACAATGAGCAGTTCTTC	CASSPRTSDNNEQFF
many	NA	TRBV20-1	TRBJ2-5	TGCAGTGCTAGAGATCGCCGAAGGCCAGAGACCCAGTACTTC	CSARDRRRPETQYF
few	TRBD2	TRBV7-9	TRBJ2-3	TGTGCCAGCAGAGCTCTACTAGCGATCACAGATACGCAGTATTTT	CASRALLAITDTQYF
few	NA	TRBV2	TRBJ2-4	TGTGCCAGCAGGGCGACGGTAGCCAAAAACATTCAGTACTTC	CASRATVAKNIQYF
many	NA	TRBV7-2	TRBJ1-2	TGTGCCAGCAGCTTAAAGACAGTCACTAACTATGGCTACACCTTC	CASSLKTVTNYGYTF
many	TRBD1	TRBV18	TRBJ2-7	TGTGCCAGCTCACCCCGGACAGGGAGGACCTACGAGCAGTACTTC	CASSPRTGRTYEQYF
NA	NA	TRBV4-3	TRBJ2-5	TGCGCCAGCAGCCAAGAATGGGACTCTGACTCGTCCCAGTACTTC	CASSQEWDSDSSQYF
many	TRBD1	TRBV20-1	TRBJ1-2	TGCAGTGCTATTACCGGGACAGGGCAATATGGCTACACCTTC	CSAITGTGQYGYTF
many	TRBD2	TRBV11-2	TRBJ2-1	TGTGCCAGCAGCGAAAATCCGGGACTAGCGTACAATGAGCAGTTCTTC	CASSENPGLAYNEQFF
NA	TRBD2	TRBV28	TRBJ2-3	TGTGCCGGCAGTCCTCGACTAGCGGGAGGAACAGATACGCAGTATTTT	CAGSPRLAGGTDTQYF
NA	NA	TRBV29-1	TRBJ2-3	TGCAGCGTCGGTTGGGTCACAGATACGCAGTATTTT	CSVGWVTDTQYF